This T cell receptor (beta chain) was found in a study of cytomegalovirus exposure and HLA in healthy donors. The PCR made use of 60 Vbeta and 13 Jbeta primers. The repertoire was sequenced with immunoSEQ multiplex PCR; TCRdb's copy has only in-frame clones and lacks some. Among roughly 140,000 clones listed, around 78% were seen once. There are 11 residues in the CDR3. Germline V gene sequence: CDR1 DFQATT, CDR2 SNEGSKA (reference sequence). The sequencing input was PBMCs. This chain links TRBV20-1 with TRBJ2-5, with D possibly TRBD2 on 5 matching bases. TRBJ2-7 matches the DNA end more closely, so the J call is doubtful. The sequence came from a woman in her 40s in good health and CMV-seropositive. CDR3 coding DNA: TGCAGTGCTACAGAGCGGTACGAGCAGTACTTC. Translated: CSATERYEQYF.